Listed here are 4 T cell receptor beta chains from one sample, sequenced in a study of blood T cell repertoires in COVID-19. Measured with immunoSEQ multiplex PCR; TCRdb has only the in-frame clones, and not every one. The data show roughly 190,000 clones, roughly 81% seen once. Sequenced: peripheral blood. The receptors here all came from a woman aged 40 to 50 with COVID-19, enrolled during active disease.

V gene TRBV6-1 combines with J gene TRBJ1-1; D is unclear. This CDR3 has 14 amino acids. Germline V gene data show CDR1 as MNHNS and CDR2 as SASEGT. Trimming pared 2 bases from V and 2 bases from J, leaving 9 bases between. CDR3 amino acids: CASSEHGVNTEAFF. The CDR3 DNA follows: TGTGCCAGCAGTGAACATGGAGTAAACACTGAAGCTTTCTTT.

The sample holds a few counts of this clone. V and J are TRBV18 and TRBJ1-5; D call uncertain. This CDR3 spans 12 amino acids. The ends were cut back, 4 bases at V and 5 bases at J, with 6 bases in the middle. Germline values: CDR1 KGHSH, CDR2 LQKENI. The CDR3 nucleotides read TGTGCCAGCTCACGGGGAGATCAGCCCCAGCATTTT. It is translated as CASSRGDQPQHF.

J is TRBJ2-7 and V is TRBV5-6; 9 nucleotides align to TRBD2. Trimming took 0 bases from V and 5 from J; bases not matched to a gene: 18. The CDR3 length is 19 residues. In germline, CDR1 is SGHDT, CDR2 YYEEEE. The CDR3 sequence is CASSLEGRLAGGPNNEQYF. CDR3 coding DNA: TGTGCCAGCAGCTTGGAGGGGAGGCTGGCGGGAGGGCCGAACAACGAGCAGTACTTC.

This chain uses TRBV15 with TRBJ1-1; D is uncertain. The V gene lost 4 bases and the J gene lost 5 bases, with 11 bases spanning the gap. This CDR3 has 13 residues. Germline V lookup: CDR1 LNHNV, CDR2 YYDKDF (reference sequence). The CDR3 nucleotides are TGTGCCACCAGCAATTTGCGGGGAACTGAAGCTTTCTTT. Translated: CATSNLRGTEAFF.